The 22 T cell receptor beta chains given below trace back to one sample, sequenced in a study of T cell repertoires in aging, cancer and after chemotherapy. Rearranged V-D-J TRB sequences were amplified with a mixed TRB-A/B primer pool. A single record per CDR3 protein comes from TCRdb applying MiXCR to the multiplex PCR reads. This table has about 4,500 distinct CDR3 sequences, over 25% appearing once. Amplification of TCR beta used genomic DNA extracted from peripheral blood. The specimen was blood. The receptors come from a human donor with a blood cancer.

The chain employs TRBV12-3 or TRBV12-4 and TRBJ1-2; the match to TRBD1 covers 7 bases. J lost 6 bases, V lost 7 bases, and 20 bases had no gene match. This CDR3 is 17 amino acids long. The CDR3 sequence: CASTSKTGSDREDGYTF. The CDR3 DNA reads TGTGCCAGCACCTCTAAGACTGGCTCAGACAGGGAGGATGGCTACACCTTC.

This clonotype came up a few times. V and J are TRBV5-6 and TRBJ2-5; the match to TRBD2 covers 7 bases. This CDR3 region has 14 residues. Germline CDR1 and CDR2: SGHDT and YYEEEE. Trimming cost V 2 bases and J 2 bases; bases outside gene matches: 3. The CDR3 reads CASSFLAAQETQYF. CDR3 DNA: TGTGCCAGCAGCTTCCTAGCGGCACAAGAGACCCAGTACTTC.

This clonotype turned up a few times. This sequence joins TRBV6-1 and TRBJ1-5; the match to TRBD1 covers 7 bases. Germline loops: CDR1 MNHNS, CDR2 SASEGT. The CDR3 contains 15 residues. The trim removed 5 bases at V and 2 bases at J, leaving 6 bases unmatched. CDR3 residues: CASSSRQGGNQPQHF. CDR3 DNA: TGTGCCAGCAGTTCCCGACAGGGTGGCAATCAGCCCCAGCATTTT.

The chain links TRBV27 to TRBJ2-1; TRBD2 might be the D (7 bases). CDR1 MNHEY and CDR2 SMNVEV come from the germline V gene (reference sequence). V lost 6 bases and J 6 bases, leaving 15 bases between the germline ends. The CDR3 spans 14 residues. This chain's CDR3 is CASRGGAGANEQFF. The CDR3 coding sequence is TGTGCCAGCAGGGGGGGGGCCGGGGCCAATGAGCAGTTCTTC.

Only a few counts were recorded for this clonotype. The J gene is TRBJ2-7, the V gene TRBV18; 11 bases match TRBD2. Per the germline V gene, CDR1 is KGHSH and CDR2 is LQKENI. After removal of 3 bases from V and 1 base from J, the junction contained 2 bases not matched to a gene. The CDR3 totals 15 residues. The CDR3 DNA follows: TGTGCCAGCTCACCGACTAGCGGGGTATCCTACGAGCAGTACTTC. Translation: CASSPTSGVSYEQYF.

V usage is TRBV20-1 and J usage is TRBJ2-7; 12 bases are a match to TRBD2. V lost 5 bases and J lost 5; bases outside the gene matches: 7. The CDR3 has 14 amino acids. Germline V gives CDR1 DFQATT, CDR2 SNEGSKA (reference sequence). CDR3 region: CSAPTSGGTHEQYF. Here the CDR3 DNA reads TGCAGTGCTCCCACTAGCGGGGGGACCCACGAGCAGTACTTC.

By frequency in the sample, this clonotype is medium-sized. V gene TRBV5-6 combines with J gene TRBJ2-5; 8 bases line up with TRBD1. CDR1 is SGHDT, CDR2 YYEEEE, per germline. V was pared by 3 bases and J by 5 bases, with 9 bases of the junction left unmatched. The CDR3 loop spans 15 amino acids. The CDR3 bases are TGTGCCAGCAGCTCCGAGCCGGGACAGGCGGAGACCCAGTACTTC. Translation gives CASSSEPGQAETQYF.

V usage is TRBV27 and J usage is TRBJ2-3; the D gene is possibly TRBD2 (5 bases). This CDR3 is built from 15 residues. In germline, CDR1 is MNHEY, CDR2 SMNVEV (reference sequence). Trimming took 6 bases from V and 3 from J, leaving 16 bases between them. The CDR3 nucleotides are TGTGCCAGCAGAGAGAGCGGAGAGGATACAGATACGCAGTATTTT. This sequence encodes CASRESGEDTDTQYF.

On this clonotype itself: The junction departs from germline at one end; a sequencing error may be responsible. The chain recombines TRBV4-2 with TRBJ1-2, with D perhaps TRBD1 (5 bases). CDR1 is LGHNA, CDR2 YNFKEQ, per germline. The CDR3 runs 11 residues. Here the CDR3 reads CASSRGDGYTF. The CDR3 bases are TGCGCCAGCAGCCGAGGGGATGGCTACACCTTC.

This clonotype was detected only a few times. The chain recombines TRBV10-3 with TRBJ1-4, with TRBD1 identical over 8 bases. The CDR3 runs to 16 residues. V lost 0 bases and J lost 7; bases outside the gene matches: 7. Germline V gene sequence: CDR1 ENHRY, CDR2 SYGVKD. The CDR3 DNA sequence: TGTGCCATCAGTGAGTCAGGCGCAGGGGGCGCTGAAAAACTGTTTTTT. Its protein is CAISESGAGGAEKLFF.

The chain uses TRBV5-5 and TRBJ2-1, with D possibly being TRBD1 or TRBD2 (6 bases each). Germline V gene lookup returns CDR1 SGHKS and CDR2 YYEKEE (reference sequence). CDR3 length: 14 residues. V shed 5 bases and J shed 8 bases, with 17 bases lying between them. As DNA, the CDR3 is TGTGCCAGCAGATCCTTAGGGGGGATCCATGAGCAGTTCTTC. It translates to CASRSLGGIHEQFF. Combining the CDR3 with reference TRBV5-5 and TRBJ2-1 gives the whole variable domain DAGVTQSPTHLIKTRGQQVTLRCSPISGHKSVSWYQQVLGQGPQFIFQYYEKEERGRGNFPDRFSARQFPNYSSELNVNALLLGDSALYLCASRSLGGIHEQFFGPGTRLTVL.

This clonotype was found a few times. The chain links TRBV19 to TRBJ1-5, with D possibly TRBD1 on 5 matching bases. The V gene lost 10 bases and the J gene lost 0 bases, with 16 bases spanning the gap. The CDR3 is 15 residues long. In germline, CDR1 is LNHDA, CDR2 SQIVND (reference sequence). The CDR3 DNA sequence: TGTGCCACCACGGTGGGGGGTACTAGCAATCAGCCCCAGCATTTT. Translation: CATTVGGTSNQPQHF.

The sample holds a few counts of this clonotype. The CDR3 DNA follows: TGTGCCAGCAGTGAAGACAGCGGGGGGGACAATGAGCAGTTCTTC. As protein: CASSEDSGGDNEQFF. V gene TRBV6-4 combines with J gene TRBJ2-1; 10 nucleotides agree with TRBD2. Germline V lookup: CDR1 MRHNA, CDR2 SNTAGT. This CDR3 comprises 15 residues. V gave up 3 bases and J gave up 5 bases; unmatched junction bases: 4.

This chain connects TRBV13 to TRBJ2-7; D remains unclear. Trimming pared 6 bases from V and 7 bases from J, leaving 10 bases between. The length of the CDR3 is 11 residues. The germline gives CDR1 PRHDT, CDR2 FYEKMQ (reference sequence). The DNA of the CDR3 is TGTGCCAGCAGTCCCGAGACAGAGCAGTACTTC. Protein product: CASSPETEQYF.

The chain couples TRBV11-1 to TRBJ2-7; D gene unclear. In germline, CDR1 is SGHAT, CDR2 FQDESV (reference sequence). V gave up 4 bases and J gave up 0 bases, with 10 bases separating them. The CDR3 consists of 14 residues. CDR3 DNA sequence: TGTGCCAGCAGCTATAAGGACGGCTCCTACGAGCAGTACTTC. This gives the protein CASSYKDGSYEQYF.

Judged by abundance, this clonotype is medium-sized (0.01 to 0.1%). This chain uses TRBV13 with TRBJ1-5; D not resolved. The CDR3 totals 13 residues. Germline values: CDR1 PRHDT, CDR2 FYEKMQ (reference sequence). Trimming took off 0 bases at V and 9 bases at J, with 9 bases between the two ends. The CDR3 DNA reads as TGTGCCAGCAGCTTAGGTATGTCGGGGCCCCAGCATTTT. This translates into CASSLGMSGPQHF.

This chain joins TRBV11-3 and TRBJ1-2; tentative D call: TRBD1 (6 bases). The V end lost 9 bases, the J end lost 5 bases, and 19 bases lay between the germline ends. Germline CDR1 SGHNT, CDR2 YENEEA. The CDR3 sequence is 14 residues long. CDR3 residues: CASTYGRGQYGYTF. In DNA, the CDR3 is TGTGCCAGTACCTATGGGAGGGGACAATATGGCTACACCTTC.

Only a few counts were recorded for this clonotype. The chain links TRBV6-1 to TRBJ1-1; the D is unclear. This CDR3 has 13 residues. CDR1 is MNHNS and CDR2 is SASEGT in the germline V gene. The V end was cut by 1 base, the J end by 10 bases, with 13 bases between. The DNA for the CDR3 is TGTGCCAGCAGTGAAGTATGGAACAGTCGAGCTTTCTTT. Amino acids: CASSEVWNSRAFF.

This clonotype was detected a few times. The CDR3 DNA reads TGTGCCAGCTCGCCCGGACAGGGAGGTGTCTATGGCTACACCTTC. It encodes CASSPGQGGVYGYTF. The V call is TRBV18, the J call TRBJ1-2, with 8 bases aligning to TRBD1. The CDR3 contains 15 residues. Germline V gene sequence: CDR1 KGHSH, CDR2 LQKENI. V lost 6 bases to trimming and J lost 4 bases; unmatched junction nucleotides: 10. Supplemented by reference TRBV18 and TRBJ1-2, the full variable domain reads NAGVMQNPRHLVRRRGQEARLRCSPMKGHSHVYWYRQLPEEGLKFMVYLQKENIIDESGMPKERFSAEFPKEGPSILRIQQVVRGDSAAYFCASSPGQGGVYGYTFGSGTRLTVV.

By its share, this clonotype is medium-sized. The gene calls are TRBV19 and TRBJ2-7, with D tentatively TRBD1 (6 bases). This CDR3 is built from 11 residues. V was clipped by 5 bases and J by 6 bases, with 8 bases between them. Germline V gives CDR1 LNHDA, CDR2 SQIVND (reference sequence). CDR3 sequence reads: CASSQGGEQYF. DNA of the CDR3: TGTGCCAGTAGTCAAGGGGGCGAGCAGTACTTC.

V usage is TRBV7-6 and J usage is TRBJ2-2; 9 nucleotides line up with TRBD1. Germline CDR1 and CDR2: SGHVS and FNYEAQ. Losses at the gene ends were 8 bases for V and 6 bases for J; bases not matched to a gene: 16. The CDR3 loop spans 17 amino acids. For the CDR3, the DNA is TGTGCCAGCGCGTCCCCTTACAGGGGGCGAATTGCCGGGGAGCTGTTTTTT. Encoded protein: CASASPYRGRIAGELFF. Filled out from reference TRBV7-6 and TRBJ2-2, the complete variable domain reads GAGVSQSPRYKVTKRGQDVALRCDPISGHVSLYWYRQALGQGPEFLTYFNYEAQQDKSGLPNDRFSAERPEGSISTLTIQRTEQRDSAMYRCASASPYRGRIAGELFFGEGSRLTVL.

This clonotype rates as medium-sized. The rearrangement joins TRBV19 to TRBJ2-3; 7 bases are a match to TRBD2. In germline, CDR1 is LNHDA, CDR2 SQIVND (reference sequence). The CDR3 runs 13 residues. The trim removed 7 bases at V and 9 bases at J, leaving 10 bases unmatched. The CDR3 sequence is CASTIGGGTTQYF. The CDR3 bases are TGTGCCAGTACCATCGGCGGGGGAACGACGCAGTATTTT.